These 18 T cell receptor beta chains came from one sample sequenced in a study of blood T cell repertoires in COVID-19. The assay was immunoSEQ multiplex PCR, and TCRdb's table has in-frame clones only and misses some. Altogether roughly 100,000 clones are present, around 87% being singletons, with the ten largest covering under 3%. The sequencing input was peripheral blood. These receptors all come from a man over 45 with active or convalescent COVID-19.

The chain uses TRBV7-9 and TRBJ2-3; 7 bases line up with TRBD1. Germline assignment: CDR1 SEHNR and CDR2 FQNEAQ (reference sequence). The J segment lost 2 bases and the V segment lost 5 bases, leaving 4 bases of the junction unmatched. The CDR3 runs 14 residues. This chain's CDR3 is CASSRDSFTDTQYF. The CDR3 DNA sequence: TGTGCCAGCAGCAGGGACAGCTTCACAGATACGCAGTATTTT. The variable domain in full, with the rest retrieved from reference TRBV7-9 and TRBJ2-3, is DTGVSQNPRHKITKRGQNVTFRCDPISEHNRLYWYRQTLGQGPEFLTYFQNEAQLEKSRLLSDRFSAERPKGSFSTLEIQRTEQGDSAMYLCASSRDSFTDTQYFGPGTRLTVL.

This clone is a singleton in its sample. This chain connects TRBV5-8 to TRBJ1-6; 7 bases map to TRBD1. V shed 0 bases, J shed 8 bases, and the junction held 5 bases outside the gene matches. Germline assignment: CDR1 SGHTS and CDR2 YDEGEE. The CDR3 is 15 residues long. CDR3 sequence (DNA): TGTGCCAGCAGCTTGGAGGGGGCGCGGGATTCACCCCTCCACTTT. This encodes CASSLEGARDSPLHF.

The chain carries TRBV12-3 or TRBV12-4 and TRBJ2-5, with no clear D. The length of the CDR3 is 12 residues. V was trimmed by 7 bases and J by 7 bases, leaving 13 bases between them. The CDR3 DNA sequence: TGTGCCAGCAATCAAAATACGGGGACCCAGTACTTC. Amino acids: CASNQNTGTQYF.

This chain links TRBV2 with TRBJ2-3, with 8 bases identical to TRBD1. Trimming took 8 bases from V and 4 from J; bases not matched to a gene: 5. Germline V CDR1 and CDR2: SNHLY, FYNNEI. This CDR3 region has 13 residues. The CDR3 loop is CASRRGRPDTQYF. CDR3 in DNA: TGTGCCAGCCGCAGGGGGCGCCCAGATACGCAGTATTTT.

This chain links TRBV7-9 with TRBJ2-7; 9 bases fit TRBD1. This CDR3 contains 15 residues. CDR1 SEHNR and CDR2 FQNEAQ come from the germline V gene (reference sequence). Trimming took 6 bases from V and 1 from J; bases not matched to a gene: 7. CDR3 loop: CASSHGQGISYEQYF. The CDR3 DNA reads TGTGCCAGCAGTCATGGACAGGGGATATCCTACGAGCAGTACTTC.

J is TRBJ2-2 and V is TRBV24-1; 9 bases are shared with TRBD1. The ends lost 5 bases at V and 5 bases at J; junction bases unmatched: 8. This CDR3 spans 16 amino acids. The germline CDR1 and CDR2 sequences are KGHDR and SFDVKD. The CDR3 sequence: CATSGGTGMWTGELFF. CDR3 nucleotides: TGTGCCACCAGTGGGGGGACAGGGATGTGGACCGGGGAGCTGTTTTTT.

CDR3 bases: TGTGCCAGCAGTGACATCAATGAGCAGTTCTTC. Its protein is CASSDINEQFF. The chain employs TRBV6-1 and TRBJ2-1; D is ambiguous. Germline V CDR1 and CDR2: MNHNS, SASEGT. Deletions cut 3 bases from V and 6 bases from J, with 3 bases between. The length of the CDR3 is 11 residues.

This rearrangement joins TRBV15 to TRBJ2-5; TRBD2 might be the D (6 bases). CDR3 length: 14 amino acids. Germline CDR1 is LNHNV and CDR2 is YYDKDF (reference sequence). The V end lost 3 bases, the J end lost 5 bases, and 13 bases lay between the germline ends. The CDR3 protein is CATSRGGGTETQYF. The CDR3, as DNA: TGTGCCACCAGCAGGGGAGGTGGGACGGAGACCCAGTACTTC.

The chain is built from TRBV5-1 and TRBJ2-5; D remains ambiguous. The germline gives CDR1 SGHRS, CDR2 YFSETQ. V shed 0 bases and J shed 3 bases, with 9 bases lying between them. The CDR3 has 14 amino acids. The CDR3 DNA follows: TGCGCCAGCAGCTTGGCCTCAACAGAAGAGACCCAGTACTTC. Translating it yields CASSLASTEETQYF.

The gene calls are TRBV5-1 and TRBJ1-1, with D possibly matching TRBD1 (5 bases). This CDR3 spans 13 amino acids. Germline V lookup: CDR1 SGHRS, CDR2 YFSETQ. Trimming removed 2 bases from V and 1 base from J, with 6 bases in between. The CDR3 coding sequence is TGCGCCAGCAGCTTCCAGGGGAACACTGAAGCTTTCTTT. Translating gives CASSFQGNTEAFF.

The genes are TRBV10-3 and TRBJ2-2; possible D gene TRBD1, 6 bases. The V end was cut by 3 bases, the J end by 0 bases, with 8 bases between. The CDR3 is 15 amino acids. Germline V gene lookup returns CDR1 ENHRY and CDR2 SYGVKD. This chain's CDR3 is CAISEGGANTGELFF. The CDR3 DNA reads TGTGCCATCAGTGAAGGGGGAGCGAACACCGGGGAGCTGTTTTTT.

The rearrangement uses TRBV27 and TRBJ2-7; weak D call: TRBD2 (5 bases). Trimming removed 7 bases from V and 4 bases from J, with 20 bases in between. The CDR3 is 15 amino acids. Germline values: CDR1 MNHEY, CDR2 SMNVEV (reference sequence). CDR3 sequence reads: CASNPTAGSGYEQYV. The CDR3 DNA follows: TGTGCCAGCAACCCAACGGCAGGTTCGGGGTACGAGCAGTACGTC.

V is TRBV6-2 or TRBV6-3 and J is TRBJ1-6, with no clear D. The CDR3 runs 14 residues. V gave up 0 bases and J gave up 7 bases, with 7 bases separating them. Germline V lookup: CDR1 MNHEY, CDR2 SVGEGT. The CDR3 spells CASSYSGGNSPLHF. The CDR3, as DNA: TGTGCCAGCAGTTACTCGGGAGGGAATTCACCCCTCCACTTT.

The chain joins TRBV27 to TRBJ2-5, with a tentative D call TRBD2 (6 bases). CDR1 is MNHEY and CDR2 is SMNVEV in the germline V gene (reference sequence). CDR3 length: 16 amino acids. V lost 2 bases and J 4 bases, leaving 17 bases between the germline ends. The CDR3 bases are TGTGCCAGCAGTTTAGGGAAGACTAGGACTTCAGAGACCCAGTACTTC. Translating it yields CASSLGKTRTSETQYF.

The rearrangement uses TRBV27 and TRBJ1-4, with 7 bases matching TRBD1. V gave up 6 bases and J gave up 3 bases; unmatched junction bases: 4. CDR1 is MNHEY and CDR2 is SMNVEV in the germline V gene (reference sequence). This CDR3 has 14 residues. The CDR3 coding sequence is TGTGCCAGCAGGAAGACAGGGCCTAATGAAAAACTGTTTTTT. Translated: CASRKTGPNEKLFF.

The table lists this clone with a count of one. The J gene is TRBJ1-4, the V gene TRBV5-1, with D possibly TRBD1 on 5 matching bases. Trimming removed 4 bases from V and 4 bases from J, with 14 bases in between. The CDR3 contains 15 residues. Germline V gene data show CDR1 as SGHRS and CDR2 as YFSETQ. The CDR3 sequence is CASSVQGFSNEKLFF. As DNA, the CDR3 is TGCGCCAGCAGCGTGCAGGGTTTTAGTAATGAAAAACTGTTTTTT. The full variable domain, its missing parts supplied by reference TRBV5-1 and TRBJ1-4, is KAGVTQTPRYLIKTRGQQVTLSCSPISGHRSVSWYQQTPGQGLQFLFEYFSETQRNKGNFPGRFSGRQFSNSRSEMNVSTLELGDSALYLCASSVQGFSNEKLFFGSGTQLSVL.

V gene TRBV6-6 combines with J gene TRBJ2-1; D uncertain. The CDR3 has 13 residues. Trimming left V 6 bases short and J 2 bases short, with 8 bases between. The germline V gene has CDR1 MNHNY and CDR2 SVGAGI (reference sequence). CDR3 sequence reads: CASSLSTYNEQFF. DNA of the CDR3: TGTGCCAGCAGCCTTTCTACCTACAATGAGCAGTTCTTC.

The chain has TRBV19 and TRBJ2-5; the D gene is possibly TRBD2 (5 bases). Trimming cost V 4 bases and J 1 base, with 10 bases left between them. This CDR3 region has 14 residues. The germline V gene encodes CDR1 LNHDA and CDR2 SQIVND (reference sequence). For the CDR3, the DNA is TGTGCCAGTAGTAACCGCGGGCTCCAAGAGACCCAGTACTTC. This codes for CASSNRGLQETQYF.